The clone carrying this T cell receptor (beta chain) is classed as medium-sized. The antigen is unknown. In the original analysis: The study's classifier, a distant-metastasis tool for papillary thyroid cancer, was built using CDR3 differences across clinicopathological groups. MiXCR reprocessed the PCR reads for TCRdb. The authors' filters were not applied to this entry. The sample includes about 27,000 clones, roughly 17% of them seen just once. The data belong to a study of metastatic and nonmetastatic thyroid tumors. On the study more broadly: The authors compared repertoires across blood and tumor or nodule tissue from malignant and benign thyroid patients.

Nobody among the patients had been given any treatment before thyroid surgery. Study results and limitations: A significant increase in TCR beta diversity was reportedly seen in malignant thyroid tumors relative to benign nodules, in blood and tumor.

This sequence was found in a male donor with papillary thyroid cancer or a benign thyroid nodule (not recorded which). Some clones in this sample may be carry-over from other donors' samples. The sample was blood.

CDR3 nucleotide sequence: TGTGCCAGCAGTAGGGCAGCAACCCCCGCGGGCTATGGCTACACCTTC. As protein: CASSRAATPAGYGYTF. The chain couples TRBV6-1 to TRBJ1-2; D is undetermined. CDR1 and CDR2 from the germline V gene are MNHNS and SASEGT. The CDR3 extends over 16 amino acids. The ends were cut back, 5 bases at V and 4 bases at J, with 20 bases in the middle.